What follows are 21 T cell receptor beta chains derived from one specimen sequenced in a study of T-cell reconstitution after alpha-beta-depleted transplantation in children. Researchers prepared the TCRbeta library using unique molecular identifiers, the study reports. TCRdb reanalysed the PCR reads using MiXCR and keeps one entry per CDR3 protein. The table has some 460,000 distinct CDR3 sequences, about 17% seen once. Sequenced here: PBMCs, mostly from graft donor cells, sampled 360 days after TCRalphabeta/CD19-depleted stem cell transplant. All receptors derive from a boy under two years old who had a stem cell transplant for Wiskott-Aldrich syndrome, so the T cells may come from the graft donor.

The chain is built from TRBV7-9 and TRBJ2-5, with TRBD2 identical over 14 bases. Germline assignment: CDR1 SEHNR and CDR2 FQNEAQ (reference sequence). The CDR3 loop spans 16 amino acids. V shed 3 bases and J 5 bases; nucleotides not matched to a gene: 5. The CDR3 spells CASSLGLAGALETQYF. As DNA, the CDR3 is TGTGCCAGCAGCTTGGGACTAGCGGGAGCGTTGGAGACCCAGTACTTC. Full variable domain (missing parts from reference TRBV7-9 and TRBJ2-5): DTGVSQNPRHKITKRGQNVTFRCDPISEHNRLYWYRQTLGQGPEFLTYFQNEAQLEKSRLLSDRFSAERPKGSFSTLEIQRTEQGDSAMYLCASSLGLAGALETQYFGPGTRLLVL.

This clonotype occurred a few times. The chain has TRBV20-1 and TRBJ2-2, with D tentatively TRBD2 (6 bases). Germline V gene lookup returns CDR1 DFQATT and CDR2 SNEGSKA (reference sequence). Trimming took off 2 bases at V and 4 bases at J, with 8 bases between the two ends. This CDR3 is built from 13 residues. The CDR3 reads CSARRGSTGELFF. CDR3 nucleotides: TGCAGTGCTAGACGGGGGTCCACCGGGGAGCTGTTTTTT.

This rearrangement joins TRBV5-1 to TRBJ2-5; TRBD1 or TRBD2 may be the D gene (6 bases each). Deletions cut 5 bases from V and 0 bases from J, with 14 bases between. Germline loops: CDR1 SGHRS, CDR2 YFSETQ. This CDR3 has 15 amino acids. The CDR3 region is CASRFTGRYQETQYF. Here the CDR3 DNA reads TGCGCCAGCAGATTTACAGGGAGGTACCAAGAGACCCAGTACTTC.

In regard to this clonotype: It may be a read error: a sequence one base away is much more abundant. The V and J genes are TRBV10-3 and TRBJ2-1, with 12 bases lining up with TRBD2. This CDR3 is 15 amino acids long. After removal of 7 bases from V and 4 bases from J, the junction contained 5 bases not matched to a gene. Germline CDR1 is ENHRY and CDR2 is SYGVKD. As DNA, the CDR3 is TGTGCCATCAATGACACTAGCGGGGGGTACAATGAGCAGTTCTTC. Translation gives CAINDTSGGYNEQFF.

CDR3 nucleotide sequence: TGTGCCAGCAGCTTTACCCGACAGAATGAAAAACTGTTTTTT. Encoded protein: CASSFTRQNEKLFF. V is TRBV7-2 and J is TRBJ1-4, with D perhaps TRBD1 (5 bases). The CDR3 contains 14 residues. V was cut by 3 bases and J by 5 bases, with 10 bases left in between. CDR1 SGHTA and CDR2 FQGNSA come from the germline V gene.

This rearrangement joins TRBV7-2 to TRBJ2-1; weak D call: TRBD2 (5 bases). Germline CDR1 reads SGHTA; CDR2 reads FQGNSA. Trimming left V 6 bases short and J 6 bases short, with 12 bases between. The CDR3 sequence is 13 residues long. CDR3 in amino acids: CASRPTAGNEQFF. The CDR3 DNA is TGTGCCAGCAGACCCACGGCGGGCAATGAGCAGTTCTTC.

This clonotype was picked up a small number of times. The gene calls are TRBV20-1 and TRBJ2-5, with 10 bases that match TRBD1. After removal of 6 bases from V and 5 bases from J, the junction contained 6 bases not matched to a gene. Germline V gives CDR1 DFQATT, CDR2 SNEGSKA (reference sequence). The CDR3 loop spans 13 amino acids. CDR3 sequence reads: CSALDRGAETQYF. CDR3 nucleotides: TGCAGTGCGCTGGACAGGGGGGCGGAGACCCAGTACTTC.

This clonotype has only a few counts. The chain joins TRBV18 to TRBJ2-5, with D tentatively TRBD1 or TRBD2 (5 bases each). CDR1 and CDR2 from the germline V gene are KGHSH and LQKENI. Deletions cut 3 bases from V and 1 base from J, with 9 bases between. CDR3 size: 14 residues. CDR3 amino acids: CASSPGASQETQYF. For the CDR3, the DNA is TGTGCCAGCTCACCCGGGGCCTCCCAAGAGACCCAGTACTTC.

This clonotype was counted at least ten times. The genes are TRBV24-1 and TRBJ2-2; 7 nucleotides line up with TRBD1. The germline gives CDR1 KGHDR, CDR2 SFDVKD. After removal of 4 bases from V and 5 bases from J, the junction contained 0 bases not matched to a gene. The CDR3 contains 13 residues. The CDR3 DNA sequence: TGTGCCACCAGTGAGACAGGGACCGGGGAGCTGTTTTTT. This gives the protein CATSETGTGELFF.

This clonotype came up many times. The chain couples TRBV13 to TRBJ1-3; D is ambiguous. This CDR3 region has 15 residues. Trimming took off 7 bases at V and 0 bases at J, with 13 bases between the two ends. The germline V gene encodes CDR1 PRHDT and CDR2 FYEKMQ (reference sequence). The DNA for the CDR3 is TGTGCCAGCACCCCCACGGGGAGCTCTGGAAACACCATATATTTT. Its translation: CASTPTGSSGNTIYF.

This clonotype was counted at least ten times. The chain has TRBV5-1 and TRBJ2-3, with D tentatively TRBD2 (6 bases). The CDR3 spans 14 residues. The V end was cut by 2 bases, the J end by 6 bases, with 13 bases between. CDR1 is SGHRS and CDR2 is YFSETQ in the germline V gene. The CDR3 coding sequence is TGCGCCAGCAGCTTTGCGGGATGGGCGGATACGCAGTATTTT. It codes for CASSFAGWADTQYF.

This sequence joins TRBV24-1 and TRBJ2-1; unclear D gene. Trimming took 4 bases from V and 0 from J, leaving 18 bases between them. Germline V gene sequence: CDR1 KGHDR, CDR2 SFDVKD. This CDR3 has 18 residues. The CDR3 DNA reads as TGTGCCACCAGTGACCCGAGTTTGGGTCAGAGCTCCTACAATGAGCAGTTCTTC. This sequence encodes CATSDPSLGQSSYNEQFF.

This clonotype was seen more than once but under ten times. The rearrangement joins TRBV10-3 to TRBJ2-3; D is possibly TRBD1 (5 bases). The germline V and J ends were trimmed by 7 bases and 0 bases, with 14 bases remaining between them. The CDR3 contains 15 residues. Germline V gene sequence: CDR1 ENHRY, CDR2 SYGVKD. The CDR3 protein is CAITSDNPSTDTQYF. CDR3 DNA sequence: TGTGCCATCACCTCGGACAACCCGAGCACAGATACGCAGTATTTT.

This clonotype was detected a few times. CDR3 in amino acids: CASSRGGTSRQYF. The CDR3 coding sequence is TGTGCCAGCAGTCGGGGTGGGACATCTCGGCAGTACTTC. This rearrangement joins TRBV12-3 or TRBV12-4 to TRBJ2-7, with D possibly matching TRBD1 (6 bases). V lost 5 bases to trimming and J lost 9 bases, with 17 bases between them. The CDR3 has 13 amino acids.

There are a few counts of this clonotype. The CDR3 DNA reads TGCAGTGCTAGAGATGAACTGTCCGGATTCTACGAGCAGTACTTC. It yields the protein CSARDELSGFYEQYF. The chain recombines TRBV20-1 with TRBJ2-7; no definite D call. CDR1 is DFQATT, CDR2 SNEGSKA, per germline (reference sequence). The CDR3 length is 15 residues. V was shortened by 0 bases and J by 3 bases, with 15 bases between the two germline ends.

The chain combines TRBV19 with TRBJ2-3, with 7 bases matching TRBD1. CDR1 is LNHDA, CDR2 SQIVND, per germline (reference sequence). V gave up 5 bases and J gave up 4 bases; unmatched junction bases: 9. The CDR3 consists of 15 residues. The CDR3 bases are TGTGCCAGTAGTGGGATTCGACAGGGCGCAGATACGCAGTATTTT. Translation gives CASSGIRQGADTQYF.

This chain connects TRBV20-1 to TRBJ2-5; D not certain. Trimming shortened V by 5 bases and J by 3 bases, and 13 bases separated the two germline ends. This CDR3 contains 13 residues. In germline, CDR1 is DFQATT, CDR2 SNEGSKA (reference sequence). The CDR3 is CSAWVMVKETQYF. The CDR3 region has the DNA TGCAGTGCTTGGGTCATGGTTAAAGAGACCCAGTACTTC.

V gene TRBV20-1 combines with J gene TRBJ2-3; D is unclear. The germline V gene encodes CDR1 DFQATT and CDR2 SNEGSKA (reference sequence). The V gene lost 1 base and the J gene lost 0 bases, with 11 bases spanning the gap. This CDR3 is 15 amino acids long. Here the CDR3 reads CSARGLMRSTDTQYF. DNA of the CDR3: TGCAGTGCTAGAGGTCTCATGAGGAGCACAGATACGCAGTATTTT.

Only a few counts were recorded for this clonotype. In DNA form, the CDR3 reads TGTGCCAGCAGCCAAGCAGCGGGAGGCTTCCAAGAGACCCAGTACTTC. Translated: CASSQAAGGFQETQYF. The chain carries TRBV3-1 and TRBJ2-5; 9 nucleotides agree with TRBD2. Germline-derived CDR1 and CDR2 are LGHDT and YNNKEL (reference sequence). This CDR3 comprises 16 residues. Trimming cost V 1 base and J 1 base; bases outside gene matches: 4.

This clonotype was detected only a few times. The J gene is TRBJ1-6, the V gene TRBV5-5; D is ambiguous. The CDR3 is 15 residues long. Looked up from germline, CDR1 is SGHKS and CDR2 is YYEKEE (reference sequence). Trimming removed 1 base at V and 7 bases at J, with 12 bases between. CDR3 residues: CASSLSTNLNSPLHF. For the CDR3, the DNA is TGTGCCAGCAGCTTGTCTACAAATTTGAATTCACCCCTCCACTTT.

This clonotype was picked up a small number of times. J is TRBJ2-1 and V is TRBV7-2, with 9 bases matching TRBD2. There are 16 residues in the CDR3. From germline, CDR1 is SGHTA and CDR2 FQGNSA. With 5 bases clipped from V and 4 bases from J, the junction kept 9 bases outside the gene matches. The CDR3 here is CASSRRGGASYNEQFF. As DNA, the CDR3 is TGTGCCAGCAGCCGACGCGGGGGGGCCTCTTACAATGAGCAGTTCTTC.